The clone carrying this TCR beta chain was counted only a few times. Its antigen remains unidentified. TCRdb used MiXCR to reprocess the 5' RACE reads, holding one entry per CDR3 protein. The sample carries under 350,000 distinct CDR3 sequences, around 9.7% recorded once. The entry originates in a study of identical twins. Study-wide points: Part of the zero-insertion signal could reflect confounding by invariant MAIT and iNKT cells. A cross-sectional statistical analysis, not follow-up of the same donors, supported the conclusions. Insertions were reduced in abundant cord blood beta clonotypes but not in memory repertoires.

The sample was also linked to a second study, of yellow fever vaccine responses in identical twins.

The TCR was taken from a woman aged 18-29 years in good health. Material for sequencing was CD8+ T cells sorted from blood.

The DNA for the CDR3 is TGTGCCACCTCTTCTAGGGTCCGGGTCAACACTGAAGCTTTCTTT. Residues: CATSSRVRVNTEAFF. The gene calls are TRBV24-1 and TRBJ1-1; D remains ambiguous. V lost 9 bases and J 2 bases, leaving 18 bases between the germline ends. Looked up from germline, CDR1 is KGHDR and CDR2 is SFDVKD. The CDR3 runs 15 residues.